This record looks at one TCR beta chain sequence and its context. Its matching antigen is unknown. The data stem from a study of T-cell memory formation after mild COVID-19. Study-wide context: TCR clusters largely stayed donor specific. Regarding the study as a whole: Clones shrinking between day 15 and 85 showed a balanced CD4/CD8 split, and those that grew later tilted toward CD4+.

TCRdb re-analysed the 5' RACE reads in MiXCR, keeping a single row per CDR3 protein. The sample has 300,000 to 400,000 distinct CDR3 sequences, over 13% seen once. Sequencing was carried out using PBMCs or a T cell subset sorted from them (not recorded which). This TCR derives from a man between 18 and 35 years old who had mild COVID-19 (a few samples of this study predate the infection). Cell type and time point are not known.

CDR3 nucleotides: TGTGCCAGCAGTTTGCTACCCCGTGGGGGCAGGGAAAAACTGTTTTTT. Translated, it gives CASSLLPRGGREKLFF. This chain connects TRBV12-3 or TRBV12-4 to TRBJ1-4, with D possibly TRBD1 on 6 matching bases. V lost 3 bases and J 8 bases, leaving 19 bases between the germline ends. The CDR3 extends over 16 amino acids.